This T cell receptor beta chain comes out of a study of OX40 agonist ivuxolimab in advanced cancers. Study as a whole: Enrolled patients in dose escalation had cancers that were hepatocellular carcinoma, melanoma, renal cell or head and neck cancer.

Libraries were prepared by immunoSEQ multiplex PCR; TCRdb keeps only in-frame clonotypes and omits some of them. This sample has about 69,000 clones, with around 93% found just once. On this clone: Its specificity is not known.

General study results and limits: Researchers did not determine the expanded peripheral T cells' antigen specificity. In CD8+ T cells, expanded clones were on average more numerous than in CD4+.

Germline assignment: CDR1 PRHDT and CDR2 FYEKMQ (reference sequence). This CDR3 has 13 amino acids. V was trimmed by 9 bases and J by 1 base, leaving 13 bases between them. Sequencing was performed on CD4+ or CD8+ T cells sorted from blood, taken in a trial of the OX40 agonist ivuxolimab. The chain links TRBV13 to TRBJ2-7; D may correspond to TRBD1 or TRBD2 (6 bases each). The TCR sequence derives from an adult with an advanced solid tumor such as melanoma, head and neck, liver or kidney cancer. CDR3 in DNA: TGTGCCAGTCGGGGGCCGCCATCCTACGAGCAGTACTTC. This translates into CASRGPPSYEQYF.